One T cell receptor (beta chain) is described in this entry. Its target is unknown. The CDR3 consists of 16 residues. V lost 3 bases and J lost 6; bases outside the gene matches: 8. CDR1 and CDR2 from the germline V gene are MGHDK and SYGVNS. The data were taken from a study of shared clonotypes between healthy human individuals. Overall study results and limits: Investigators collected only blood, and repertoires in tissues likely differ.

Per the original data handling: There were no quality scores in the junction-only immunoSEQ sequences, so filtering differed. The protocol was immunoSEQ multiplex PCR, while the TCRdb copy is restricted to in-frame clones and leaves out a portion. V and J calls and clone size are as listed in that table; D and trimming were resolved from the DNA. The sample carries about 1.5 million clones, 95% to 99% recorded once. Caucasian adults living in Nashville, Tennessee, provided all samples. The TCR sequence derives from a man under 40 in good health. The material sequenced was naive CD4+ T cells sorted from blood. Subset noted: CD45RA+ positively selected. The chain recombines TRBV25-1 with TRBJ2-7; TRBD2 matches 13 bases. This CDR3 is CASSDPGTSGTGEQYF. CDR3 nucleotides: TGTGCCAGCAGTGACCCCGGGACTAGCGGGACAGGCGAGCAGTACTTC.